This TCR beta chain was captured in a study of cytomegalovirus exposure and HLA in healthy donors. On the study more broadly: Out of about 180 million T cells, an earlier analysis found fewer than 140 million unique TCR beta sequences in total. Study findings and constraints: Cytomegalovirus association was assigned to about 150 TCR beta chains. One cluster of highly shared sequence variants probably arose as a sequencing artifact.

Primers included in the PCR were 60 Vbeta and 13 Jbeta primers. Produced via immunoSEQ multiplex PCR; TCRdb's table is partial and in-frame only. The sample shows under 200,000 clones, about 70% of them seen only once. With respect to this clone: The target antigen is unknown.

The donors gave bone marrow, and they were healthy. V lost 10 bases to trimming and J lost 0 bases, with 10 bases between them. CDR1 MNHEY and CDR2 SVGAGI come from the germline V gene. CDR3 length: 13 amino acids. Source material: PBMCs. This chain uses TRBV6-5 with TRBJ1-5; D not certain. This TCR came from a woman aged 25 to 39 in good health and CMV-seronegative. Written as DNA, the CDR3 is TGTGCCACCGCGGAAGGTAGCAATCAGCCCCAGCATTTT. This translates into CATAEGSNQPQHF.